This T cell receptor beta chain was profiled in a study of T-cell reconstitution after alpha-beta-depleted transplantation in children. Study results and limitations: It was newly produced T cells that mostly accounted for T-cell counts and diversity one year after transplant. Alpha-beta T cells about two months after transplant reportedly derived from several hundred expanded graft clones.

Construction of the TCRbeta library involved unique molecular identifiers. TCRdb re-called the PCR reads with MiXCR, one entry per CDR3 protein. The top ten hold 14% of the sample, which has approximately 520,000 distinct CDR3 sequences, over 10% seen once. The CDR3 has 14 residues. Germline values: CDR1 SQVTM, CDR2 ANQGSEA. V dropped 6 bases and J dropped 7; count of bases not matched to a gene: 11. As for this clonotype: Antigen unknown.

This specimen was PBMCs, mostly from graft donor cells, taken 180 days after TCRalphabeta/CD19-depleted stem cell transplant. The V and J genes are TRBV29-1 and TRBJ2-4, with 8 positions matching TRBD2. The sequence was obtained from a female patient aged 2 to 10 who had a stem cell transplant for aplastic anemia, so the T cells may come from the graft donor. The CDR3 reads CSVPPGTRRNIQYF. The CDR3 nucleotides read TGCAGCGTCCCCCCCGGGACTAGAAGGAACATTCAGTACTTC.